This entry lists 19 T cell receptor beta chains sequenced from one sample in a study of response to subunit inactivated influenza vaccine (dated by TCRdb to between 2018 and 2020). Receptor amplification or capture employed RT-PCR. This sample was sequenced with an Illumina HiSeq 2500. TCRdb reran the public reads through fastp at Q25 and MiXCR, keeping productive beta chains. Rows are combined by CDR3 protein, so each entry shows the most common genes and DNA. The sample yields 500,000 or so distinct CDR3 sequences; approximately 15% were counted once. The ten largest account for approximately 3% of the sample. The sequenced sample was CD4+ T cells sorted from PBMCs, obtained around 25 months after vaccination. The source of these receptors is a man aged 45 to 75 who received an inactivated influenza vaccine. Donor details come from another sample of the same person, matched by shared clones.

CDR3 sequence (DNA): TGTGCCAGCAGCCCCGGGGGGGGGCTTGGAAACACCATATATTTT. It is translated as CASSPGGGLGNTIYF. This chain uses TRBV7-6 with TRBJ1-3, with D perhaps matching TRBD1 (6 bases). Per the germline V gene, CDR1 is SGHVS and CDR2 is FNYEAQ. This CDR3 has 15 amino acids. Trimming cost V 5 bases and J 3 bases, with 14 bases left between them. The variable domain in full, completed from reference TRBV7-6 and TRBJ1-3, reads GAGVSQSPRYKVTKRGQDVALRCDPISGHVSLYWYRQALGQGPEFLTYFNYEAQQDKSGLPNDRFSAERPEGSISTLTIQRTEQRDSAMYRCASSPGGGLGNTIYFGEGSWLTVV.

This clonotype was counted a few times. The chain couples TRBV6-1 to TRBJ1-4; 7 bases align to TRBD1. CDR1 MNHNS and CDR2 SASEGT come from the germline V gene. V lost 6 bases to trimming and J lost 6 bases; unmatched junction nucleotides: 7. CDR3 length equals 14 residues. The CDR3 loop is CASRTGALDEKLFF. The CDR3 DNA sequence: TGTGCCAGCAGAACAGGGGCTCTAGATGAAAAACTGTTTTTT.

The chain uses TRBV9 and TRBJ1-4, with 7 nucleotides matching TRBD1. V was clipped by 0 bases and J by 4 bases; unmatched bases: 3. The CDR3 extends over 15 amino acids. Germline loops: CDR1 SGDLS, CDR2 YYNGEE. The CDR3 DNA is TGTGCCAGCAGCGTAGTAGGGGGCCGTAATGAAAAACTGTTTTTT. Its translation: CASSVVGGRNEKLFF.

This clonotype appeared many times. This sequence joins TRBV7-9 and TRBJ1-5, with 10 bases aligning to TRBD1. This CDR3 has 13 residues. Unmatched junction bases numbered 3, after V lost 8 bases and J lost 5 bases. Germline loops: CDR1 SEHNR, CDR2 FQNEAQ (reference sequence). In DNA, the CDR3 is TGTGCCAGCTCCGGGACAGGGGATCAGCCCCAGCATTTT. Encoded protein: CASSGTGDQPQHF.

The gene calls are TRBV5-1 and TRBJ1-1; 7 nucleotides align to TRBD1. Germline V gives CDR1 SGHRS, CDR2 YFSETQ. The ends lost 0 bases at V and 1 base at J; junction bases unmatched: 3. The length of the CDR3 is 15 residues. CDR3 nucleotide sequence: TGCGCCAGCAGCTTGGCGCAGGGGGAGAACACTGAAGCTTTCTTT. Amino acids: CASSLAQGENTEAFF. Supplemented by reference TRBV5-1 and TRBJ1-1, the full variable domain reads KAGVTQTPRYLIKTRGQQVTLSCSPISGHRSVSWYQQTPGQGLQFLFEYFSETQRNKGNFPGRFSGRQFSNSRSEMNVSTLELGDSALYLCASSLAQGENTEAFFGQGTRLTVV.

This clonotype was recorded at least ten times. The chain couples TRBV6-5 to TRBJ1-1, with D hard to call. This CDR3 has 15 residues. Germline CDR1 is MNHEY and CDR2 is SVGAGI. Trimming pared 4 bases from V and 0 bases from J, leaving 12 bases between. CDR3 sequence (DNA): TGTGCCAGCAGTTTCCTCGGGGTCCTGAACACTGAAGCTTTCTTT. Amino acid sequence: CASSFLGVLNTEAFF.

The V and J genes are TRBV19 and TRBJ1-2; D might be TRBD1 (6 bases). This CDR3 contains 14 residues. With 6 bases removed from V and 8 bases from J, the gap between germline ends came to 19 bases. Germline loops: CDR1 LNHDA, CDR2 SQIVND (reference sequence). CDR3 amino acids: CASRADSSRRGYTF. The CDR3 DNA reads as TGTGCCAGTAGGGCGGACAGCTCCAGGAGGGGCTACACCTTC. The full variable domain, completed using reference TRBV19 and TRBJ1-2, is DGGITQSPKYLFRKEGQNVTLSCEQNLNHDAMYWYRQDPGQGLRLIYYSQIVNDFQKGDIAEGYSVSREKKESFPLTVTSAQKNPTAFYLCASRADSSRRGYTFGSGTRLTVV.

The table lists this clonotype with a few counts. The rearrangement joins TRBV11-2 to TRBJ2-7, with no clear D. CDR3 length: 15 residues. The V and J ends lost 0 bases and 0 bases respectively, with 9 bases between them. The germline CDR1 and CDR2 sequences are SGHAT and FQNNGV. CDR3 sequence (DNA): TGTGCCAGCAGCTTAGACAGGCCAAGCTCCTACGAGCAGTACTTC. Its translation is CASSLDRPSSYEQYF.

In this sample, this clonotype turned up a few times. V gene TRBV6-5 combines with J gene TRBJ2-5; D perhaps matches TRBD1 (6 bases). This CDR3 spans 14 amino acids. The germline gives CDR1 MNHEY, CDR2 SVGAGI. With 4 bases removed from V and 7 bases from J, the gap between germline ends came to 16 bases. CDR3 sequence: CASSLTGLRRTQYF. The CDR3 DNA follows: TGTGCCAGCAGTTTGACAGGTCTGAGGAGGACCCAGTACTTC.

This clonotype occurred a few times. V gene TRBV28 combines with J gene TRBJ2-7, with TRBD1 matching over 11 bases. The CDR3 consists of 14 residues. With 7 bases clipped from V and 2 bases from J, the junction kept 4 bases outside the gene matches. Germline lookup yields CDR1 MDHEN and CDR2 SYDVKM. The CDR3 sequence: CASIPGQGAYEQYF. For the CDR3, the DNA is TGTGCCAGCATCCCGGGACAGGGGGCCTACGAGCAGTACTTC.

This clonotype showed up just a few times. The J gene is TRBJ2-7, the V gene TRBV5-1, with TRBD2 identical over 12 bases. The CDR3 has 16 amino acids. Trimming at V came to 0 bases and at J to 6 bases, leaving 7 bases not matched to a gene. Germline loops: CDR1 SGHRS, CDR2 YFSETQ. CDR3 DNA sequence: TGCGCCAGCAGCTTGGGACAACTAGCGGGAGGAGGCGAGCAGTACTTC. The encoded protein is CASSLGQLAGGGEQYF.

The gene calls are TRBV29-1 and TRBJ2-3, with D tentatively TRBD1 (5 bases). From germline, CDR1 is SQVTM and CDR2 ANQGSEA. The CDR3 is 13 amino acids. The V end was cut by 6 bases, the J end by 3 bases, with 13 bases between. DNA for the CDR3: TGCAGCGTCTCAGGGAAATTGACAGATACGCAGTATTTT. Encoded protein: CSVSGKLTDTQYF.

The V and J genes are TRBV20-1 and TRBJ2-7; the D call may be TRBD1 or TRBD2 (6 bases each). The CDR3 covers 15 residues. V was pared by 0 bases and J by 4 bases, with 16 bases between. CDR1 is DFQATT and CDR2 is SNEGSKA in the germline V gene (reference sequence). The CDR3 sequence: CSARDLAGEAYEQYF. The CDR3 DNA reads as TGCAGTGCTAGAGATCTGGCAGGGGAGGCTTACGAGCAGTACTTC.

The chain carries TRBV2 and TRBJ1-1, with TRBD1 matching over 9 bases. V trimming: 8 bases; J trimming: 1 base; junction bases outside the gene matches: 11. Per germline, CDR1 SNHLY and CDR2 FYNNEI. CDR3 length equals 16 residues. CDR3 amino acids: CASHRGRLTTNTEAFF. Here the CDR3 DNA reads TGTGCCAGCCACAGGGGGCGACTTACGACGAACACTGAAGCTTTCTTT.

The gene calls are TRBV7-2 and TRBJ2-7; D remains ambiguous. Trimming removed 0 bases from V and 5 bases from J, with 11 bases in between. Germline V gene data show CDR1 as SGHTA and CDR2 as FQGNSA. The CDR3 loop spans 14 amino acids. The CDR3 DNA sequence: TGTGCCAGCAGCTTAGCGCATATGACTGACGAGCAGTACTTC. Protein product: CASSLAHMTDEQYF.

This clonotype has just a few counts. The junction differs from germline at one of its ends, possibly a read error. The rearrangement joins TRBV5-6 to TRBJ2-2; perhaps TRBD2 as D (6 bases). This CDR3 has 14 amino acids. The germline CDR1 and CDR2 sequences are SGHDT and YYEEEE. CDR3: CASSLGRNTGGLFF. The CDR3 DNA reads TGTGCCAGCAGCTTGGGCAGGAACACCGGGGGGCTGTTTTTT.

In DNA, the CDR3 is TGCAGTGCTAGAGAGGGTCCCCAGGAGCAGTACTTC. Protein product: CSAREGPQEQYF. V usage is TRBV20-1 and J usage is TRBJ2-7; no definite D call. The CDR3 contains 12 residues. The germline V gene encodes CDR1 DFQATT and CDR2 SNEGSKA (reference sequence). V gave up 0 bases and J gave up 7 bases, with 10 bases separating them.

This rearrangement joins TRBV20-1 to TRBJ2-7; TRBD1 agrees at 8 bases. Germline V lookup: CDR1 DFQATT, CDR2 SNEGSKA (reference sequence). With V trimmed by 7 bases and J by 4 bases, 12 bases remained unmatched. This CDR3 is built from 14 residues. CDR3 nucleotides: TGCAGTGGATCCCGACAGGGGTTAATTTACGAGCAGTACTTC. Amino acids: CSGSRQGLIYEQYF.

This clonotype was counted a few times. The rearrangement links TRBV7-8 to TRBJ2-3, with D possibly TRBD2 on 7 matching bases. This CDR3 spans 16 amino acids. The V end lost 6 bases, the J end lost 0 bases, and 16 bases lay between the germline ends. Germline CDR1 reads SGHVS; CDR2 reads FQNEAQ. The CDR3 is CASSHRGGASTDTQYF. In nucleotides, the CDR3 is TGTGCCAGCAGTCACAGAGGGGGGGCAAGCACAGATACGCAGTATTTT. Filled out from reference TRBV7-8 and TRBJ2-3, the complete variable domain reads GAGVSQSPRYKVAKRGQDVALRCDPISGHVSLFWYQQALGQGPEFLTYFQNEAQLDKSGLPSDRFFAERPEGSVSTLKIQRTQQEDSAVYLCASSHRGGASTDTQYFGPGTRLTVL.